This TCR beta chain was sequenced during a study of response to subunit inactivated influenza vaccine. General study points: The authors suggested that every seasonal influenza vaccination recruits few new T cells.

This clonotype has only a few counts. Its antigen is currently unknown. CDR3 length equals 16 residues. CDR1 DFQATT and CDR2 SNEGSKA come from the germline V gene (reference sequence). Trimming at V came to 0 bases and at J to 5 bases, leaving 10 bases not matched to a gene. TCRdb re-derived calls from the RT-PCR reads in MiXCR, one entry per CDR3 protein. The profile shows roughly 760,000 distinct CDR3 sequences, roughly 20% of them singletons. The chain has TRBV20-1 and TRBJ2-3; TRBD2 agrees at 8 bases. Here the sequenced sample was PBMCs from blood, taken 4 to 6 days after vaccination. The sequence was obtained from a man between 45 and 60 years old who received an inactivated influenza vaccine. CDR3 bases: TGCAGTGCTAGAGAGGGAGGAGCGGGAGTAAAAGATACGCAGTATTTT. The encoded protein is CSAREGGAGVKDTQYF.